Listed below are T cell receptor beta chains from one sample, sequenced in a study of cytomegalovirus exposure and HLA in healthy donors. Profiled with immunoSEQ multiplex PCR; TCRdb holds only in-frame clones, not every one. The sample includes 150,000 to 200,000 clones, around 85% seen only once; the top ten take approximately 1.8%. Source material: PBMCs. The origin of the receptors is a human donor in good health. The CDR3 runs from the conserved cysteine through the conserved F or W. D genes are given only for firm matches.

>.|17|TRBV10-3|TRBJ2-2
CAISESLVGVETGELFF
>.|16|TRBV9|TRBJ1-1
CASSVAPYPLDTEAFF
>TRBD2|14|TRBV9|TRBJ2-5
CASSGLAGGETQYF
>.|14|TRBV23-1|TRBJ2-7
CASSQSGGTYEQYF
>.|14|TRBV27|TRBJ1-2
CASSLSPRFYGYTF
>.|13|TRBV5-1|TRBJ1-1
CATRPYSNTEAFF
>.|17|TRBV4-1|TRBJ1-1
CASNEVGRGYGNTEAFF
>.|15|TRBV11-3|TRBJ1-2
CASSGGGAANYGYTF
>.|16|TRBV2|TRBJ2-7
CASSEGGGKSSYEQYF
>TRBD1|15|TRBV6-7|TRBJ2-7
CASSKTRDRVGEQYF
>.|11|TRBV6-6|TRBJ2-1
CASSYWGEQLF
>TRBD1|16|TRBV19|TRBJ1-6
CASSIPPGQGNSPLHF
>.|14|TRBV7-2|TRBJ1-2
CASTLYRVWDGYTF
>.|13|TRBV5-4|TRBJ2-2
CASSTQGTGELFF
>.|15|TRBV5-1|TRBJ2-5
CASSLVAEYQETQYF
>.|11|TRBV2|TRBJ2-5
CASRTVETQYF
>.|14|TRBV1|TRBJ1-2
CTSSRGPGFYGYTF
>TRBD1|13|TRBV2|TRBJ2-5
CASSGQGVETQYF
>TRBD1|14|TRBV7-9|TRBJ1-1
CASSQTGESTEAFF
>TRBD1|17|TRBV13|TRBJ1-1
CASSLAQFRGMNTEAFF
>.|14|TRBV4-1|TRBJ2-5
CASSQGGGGETQYF
>TRBD2|15|TRBV5-1|TRBJ2-3
CASSSSGGSTDTQYF
>.|16|TRBV11-3|TRBJ1-2
CASSARGQSSNYGYTF
>.|14|TRBV10-1|TRBJ2-3
CASTDRSLTDTQYF
>TRBD1|14|TRBV19|TRBJ1-2
CASSAIQGAAGYTF
>TRBD1|15|TRBV5-1|TRBJ2-5
CASSPGTGDGETQYF
>TRBD2|14|TRBV4-1|TRBJ2-5
CASGGGGVEETQYF
>.|15|TRBV7-2|TRBJ2-7
CASSLGTGGSYEQYF
>.|14|TRBV19|TRBJ1-1
CASSIGLSNTEAFF